This entry is about one T cell receptor beta chain. The protocol was immunoSEQ multiplex PCR, while the TCRdb copy is restricted to in-frame clones and leaves out a portion. The table lists some 380,000 clones, around 87% of them singletons. Germline loops: CDR1 SGHVS, CDR2 FQNEAQ. The CDR3 covers 16 residues. The V and J ends lost 1 base and 3 bases respectively, with 13 bases between them. This sample was included in a study of blood T cell repertoires in COVID-19. This TCR derives from a man aged 18-30 years with active or convalescent COVID-19. V usage is TRBV7-8 and J usage is TRBJ1-5, with a weak D call TRBD1 (5 bases). What was sequenced was peripheral blood. The CDR3 is CASSLVSGYDNQPQHF. As DNA, the CDR3 is TGTGCCAGCAGCTTAGTATCAGGGTATGACAATCAGCCCCAGCATTTT.